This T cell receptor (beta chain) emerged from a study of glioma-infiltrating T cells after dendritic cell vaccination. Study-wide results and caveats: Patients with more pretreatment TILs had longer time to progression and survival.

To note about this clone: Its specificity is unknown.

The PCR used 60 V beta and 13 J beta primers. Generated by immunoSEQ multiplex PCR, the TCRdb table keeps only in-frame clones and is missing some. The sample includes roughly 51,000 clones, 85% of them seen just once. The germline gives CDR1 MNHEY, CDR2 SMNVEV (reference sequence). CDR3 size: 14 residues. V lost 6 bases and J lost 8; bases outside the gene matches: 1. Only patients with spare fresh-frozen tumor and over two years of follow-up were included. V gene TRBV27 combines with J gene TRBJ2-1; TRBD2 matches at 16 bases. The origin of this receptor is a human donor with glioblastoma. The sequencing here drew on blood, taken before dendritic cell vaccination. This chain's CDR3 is CASRGLAGGYEQFF. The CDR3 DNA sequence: TGTGCCAGCAGGGGACTAGCGGGAGGGTATGAGCAGTTCTTC.